This TCR beta chain was retrieved from a study of identical twins. The study, taken as a whole, reports: With abundant cord blood beta clonotypes, insertions were fewer; memory repertoires showed no such pattern.

Per the germline V gene, CDR1 is SGHRS and CDR2 is YFSETQ. V was shortened by 2 bases and J by 6 bases, with 14 bases between the two germline ends. This CDR3 contains 14 residues. TCRdb processed the 5' RACE reads anew with MiXCR; each CDR3 protein has one entry. The sample includes nearly 200,000 distinct CDR3 sequences, approximately 16% seen only once; the top ten take about 38%. This clonotype was detected a few times. Its antigen is still unknown. This sample was also put to use in a study of T cells expressing NK-cell markers. As that study records: Leadership of the CD3+CD56-NKG2C+ fraction also belonged to these clonotypes in a handful of donors.

This chain uses TRBV5-1 with TRBJ1-2, with D unclear. The sequenced sample was CD8+ T cells sorted from blood. The origin of this receptor is a woman younger than 35 in good health. The DNA of the CDR3 is TGCGCCAGCAGCTTTGGACGTCTCACAAATGGCTACACCTTC. Translation: CASSFGRLTNGYTF.